This T cell receptor (beta chain) appears in the sequencing data of a study of CD8+ T cells in alopecia areata. Germline trimming cut 6 bases from V and 8 bases from J; bases unmatched to any gene: 3. Germline values: CDR1 SQVTM, CDR2 ANQGSEA. The CDR3 spans 13 residues. The study's findings and limits: Affected lesional scalp, above all in alopecia totalis/universalis, was more clonal than normal scalp.

RNA was isolated and reverse transcribed to cDNA, the sequencing template. Clones were sequenced by immunoSEQ multiplex PCR, and TCRdb holds only the in-frame ones, with some missing. The table has about 200,000 clones, 45% to 70% seen once; the top ten hold around 5%. Notes on this clone: Its antigen remains unknown.

The sorting of PBMCs gave CD4+ and CD8+ T cells. This clonotype was obtained from a human donor in good health. The sequenced material came from CD8+ T cells sorted from blood. The gene calls are TRBV29-1 and TRBJ2-1; the match to TRBD2 covers 14 bases. As DNA, the CDR3 is TGCAGCGTGACTAGCGGGGGGGCCGATGAGCAGTTCTTC. Its translation is CSVTSGGADEQFF.